This TCR beta chain was identified during a study of cytomegalovirus exposure and HLA in healthy donors. Broader study findings: A later analysis by the authors found several of the most significant clusters apparently linked to common viral pathogens. Cytomegalovirus-associated status was assigned to some 160 TCR beta chains. There was a cluster of highly shared sequence variants that was likely a sequencing artifact. Published work reported that the classifier diagnosed cytomegalovirus status with high specificity and sensitivity.

For this clone: No antigen is known for it.

13 Jbeta primers and 60 Vbeta primers were used for the PCR. Some clones are missing from TCRdb's copy, which holds only in-frame ones; the method was immunoSEQ multiplex PCR. The sample gives 95,000 to 150,000 clones, around 78% of which show up once; just under 2% is in the top ten. Germline V gives CDR1 MNHEY, CDR2 SMNVEV (reference sequence). CDR3 size: 14 residues. The ends were cut back, 7 bases at V and 2 bases at J, with 11 bases in the middle. The sample comprised PBMCs. This chain joins TRBV27 and TRBJ2-2; D is possibly TRBD2 (6 bases). This receptor was obtained from a man aged 50 to 59 in good health and CMV-seronegative. The DNA of the CDR3 is TGTGCCAGCACTCGCGGGGATAACACCGGGGAGCTGTTTTTT. Protein sequence: CASTRGDNTGELFF.